The clone carrying this T cell receptor (beta chain) was counted a few times. Its matching antigen is unknown. This specimen comes from a study of neoadjuvant anti-PD-1 for oral cavity cancer. Points from the study as a whole: Greater tumor shrinkage accompanied bigger post-treatment sizes of preexisting clones. Each response group had just a few patients in TCR analyses.

The repertoire was sequenced with immunoSEQ multiplex PCR; TCRdb's copy has only in-frame clones and lacks some. Among 20,000 to 30,000 clones listed, 25% to 35% were seen once. Germline lookup yields CDR1 MNHEY and CDR2 SVGAGI. V gave up 7 bases and J gave up 3 bases, with 17 bases separating them. This CDR3 has 15 amino acids. Time point reported: after neoadjuvant nivolumab, at surgical resection. Sample: tumor tissue, taken after nivolumab (anti-PD-1) treatment. This chain connects TRBV6-5 to TRBJ2-3, with D possibly being TRBD1 or TRBD2 (7 bases each). This clonotype originated in a person between 40 and 85 years old with oral cavity squamous cell carcinoma. The CDR3 DNA reads TGTGCCAGCACTTCAGGGGGGGGCGGAACAGATACGCAGTATTTT. Translating gives CASTSGGGGTDTQYF.